This T cell receptor (beta chain) was profiled in a study of blood T cells in healthy people across ages (dated by TCRdb to the mid-2010s). In the study overall: In model experiments, roughly one uniquely barcoded TCR beta cDNA molecule per two T cells was captured by template switching. To track age-related changes in TCR beta repertoire diversity, the study relied on deep sequencing normalized with unique cDNA molecular identifiers. The donors were split into four age groups: young (average around 15 years), middle-aged (39), aged (62) and long-lived (roughly 80). The study analyzed two additional independent replicas of 1 million unique cDNA reads from the same blood draw for two donors, one aged 18 to 30 and one aged 80 or older. General study outcomes and caveats: Estimates of total diversity based on one million sequenced T cells were regarded as lower bounds and as underestimates. Compared with the aged group, the long-lived group had more naive CD4+ T cells, fewer expanded clones and increased TCR diversity, suggesting age selection. Conclusive comparison of naive and antigen-experienced compartments was prevented by the profiling of bulk unsorted PBMCs. The percentage of naive T cells measured by flow cytometry correlated strongly with observed TCR beta diversity. Because the CMV infection status of the donors was unknown, age-related changes in expanded clonotypes may potentially have been confounded. Observed TCR beta diversity per million T cells fell roughly linearly with age, and a significant reduction was already apparent by age approximately 40.

Many counts were recorded for this clonotype. Its antigen has not been determined. No per-base quality is available; no much larger clone lies one base away. The protocol used for the library was 5' RACE. The run used an Illumina HiSeq 2500. The second PCR ran for about 6 to 12 cycles and used a J-beta primer mix along with a sample-barcoded 5' primer. A template-switch 5' adaptor carrying 12 random nucleotides introduced a unique molecular identifier onto each TCR beta cDNA molecule. Each sample yielded at least 2.5 million CDR3-containing paired-end reads. All of the RNA was converted into first-strand cDNA using the Mint cDNA synthesis kit, with a TRBC-specific oligonucleotide serving as the primer. Following uracil-DNA glycosylase treatment, a first 18-cycle PCR with universal primers M1SS and BC2_uni_R was performed on all cDNA. For the original study's pipeline: Each sample was normalized by randomly selecting 1 million high-quality reads, each carrying a distinct molecular identifier. Reads sharing molecular identifiers were discarded rather than binned into consensus sequences. CDR3 identification, clonotype clustering and error correction used MiTCR with a Q25 quality threshold and the strictest error-elimination algorithm. A nonparametric unseen species model with Euler transformation was used to estimate lower-bound total TCR beta diversity. Using fastp trimming at Q25 and MiXCR clonotype assembly, TCRdb reanalyzed the public sequencing data and kept in-frame beta chains. Rows merge per CDR3 protein into single entries with the most common DNA and genes. The V and J calls come from TCRdb's annotation, not from the publication. This sample lists 750,000 to 1,000,000 distinct CDR3 sequences; around 29% were detected once. In total, the top ten clones hold 9.5% to 13% of the sample.

The donors were around 39 Caucasian individuals from Russia, aged roughly 6 to 90 years, who were systemically healthy. Each donor gave 8 to 10 milliliters of peripheral blood, drawn into EDTA-treated Vacutainer tubes. Ficoll-Paque density-gradient centrifugation was used to isolate PBMCs, with at least 6 million per sample. Total RNA, at least 6 micrograms per sample, was extracted from PBMCs with Trizol reagent. For every donor, flow cytometry on a PBMC aliquot measured the percentage of naive CD45RAhigh/CD27high T cells. These data were also filed under a second study, of T cells of mothers and their children. As the second study states: Nine systemically healthy Caucasian individuals served as donors, namely three mothers together with their six children. cDNA synthesis used all of the extracted RNA, with approximately 1.4 ug of RNA in each 15 ul reaction. Sample barcodes and 2-4 random nucleotides were added via the M1S primer in the second PCR. More than 8 million TCR beta CDR3 reads were obtained from each mother, and 2.5 million to 3 million reads were obtained from each child. Thymic selection shapes the output of TCR recombination in a similar way in related and unrelated pairs, and inherited differences have a minor effect. Normalized repertoire overlap was always slightly but never significantly higher in related than unrelated mother-child pairs. No persistent microchimeric T cell clones were detected, at a sensitivity of approximately 90 clones per million clonotypes. In the study, deep NGS was used to compare the TCR beta repertoires of mothers and children, and features distinguishing related mother-child pairs from unrelated individuals were sought. Mothers averaged about 40 +/- 4 years of age and children averaged around 10 +/- 4 years. After adapter ligation was performed with NEBNext reagents, the libraries were sequenced on an Illumina HiSeq 2000 with 100+100 nt paired-end reads. Mother and child libraries were prepared a month apart and sequenced in separate runs to prevent cross-contamination. For each donor, somewhere between about 500,000 and 2,000,000 distinct TCR beta clonotypes were identified. Naive TCR beta clonotypes were estimated from low-frequency clonotypes matched to each donor's FACS-determined naive share, without sorting.

The source of this sequence is a woman in her thirties or forties in good health. The sequenced sample was blood.

The CDR3: CASRSAGREQFF. The DNA sequence is as follows: TGTGCCAGCAGGAGCGCGGGCAGGGAGCAGTTCTTC. The chain is assembled from TRBV12-3 or TRBV12-4 and TRBJ2-1; TRBD2 could be the D gene, as 5 bases match. The CDR3 runs 12 amino acids, cysteine and phenylalanine included. Kept here is only the CDR3 DNA, which spans 36 bases and is read in frame from base 1. V is pared back by 6 bases and J by 10 bases, with 13 bases lying between the germline termini.